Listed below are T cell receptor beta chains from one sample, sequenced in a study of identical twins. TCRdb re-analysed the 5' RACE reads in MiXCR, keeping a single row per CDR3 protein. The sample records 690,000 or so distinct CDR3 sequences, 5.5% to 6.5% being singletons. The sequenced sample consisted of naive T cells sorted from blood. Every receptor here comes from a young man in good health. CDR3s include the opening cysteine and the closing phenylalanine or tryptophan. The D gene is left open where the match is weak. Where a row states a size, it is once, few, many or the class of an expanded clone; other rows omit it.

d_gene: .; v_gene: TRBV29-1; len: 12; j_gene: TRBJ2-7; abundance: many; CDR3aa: CSAEQDSYEQYF; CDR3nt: TGCAGCGCGGAACAAGATTCCTACGAGCAGTACTTC
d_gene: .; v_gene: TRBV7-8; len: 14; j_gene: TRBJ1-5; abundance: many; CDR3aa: CASSLGRGNQPQHF; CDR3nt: TGTGCCAGCAGCTTAGGGAGGGGCAATCAGCCCCAGCATTTT
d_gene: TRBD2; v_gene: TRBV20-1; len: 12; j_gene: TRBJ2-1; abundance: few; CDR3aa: CSAPTGGLEQFF; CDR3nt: TGCAGTGCACCAACGGGGGGTTTAGAGCAGTTCTTC
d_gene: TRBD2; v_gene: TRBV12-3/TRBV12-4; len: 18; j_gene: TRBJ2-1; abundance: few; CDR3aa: CASRPWEVHAGVVNEQFF; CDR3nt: TGTGCCAGCAGACCCTGGGAGGTCCATGCGGGAGTAGTCAATGAGCAGTTCTTC
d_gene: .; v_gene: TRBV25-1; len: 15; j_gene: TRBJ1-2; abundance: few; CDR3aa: CASSLAGEENYGYTF; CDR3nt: TGTGCCAGCAGCCTAGCAGGGGAGGAGAACTATGGCTACACCTTC
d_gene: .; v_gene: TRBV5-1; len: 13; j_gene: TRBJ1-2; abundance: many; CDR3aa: CASSSGGTGGYTF; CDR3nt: TGCGCCAGCAGCTCAGGAGGGACGGGAGGCTACACCTTC
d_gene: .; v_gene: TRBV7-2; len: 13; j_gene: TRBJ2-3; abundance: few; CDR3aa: CASSFFLTDTQYF; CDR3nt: TGTGCCAGCAGCTTTTTTCTAACAGATACGCAGTATTTT
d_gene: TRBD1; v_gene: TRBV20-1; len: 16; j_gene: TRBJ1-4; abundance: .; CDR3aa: CSATSWRTGYNEQLFF; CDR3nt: TGCAGTGCTACAAGTTGGCGGACAGGCTATAATGAACAACTGTTTTTT
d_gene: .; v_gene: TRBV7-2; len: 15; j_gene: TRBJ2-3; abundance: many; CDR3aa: CASSLFGSSTDTQYF; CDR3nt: TGTGCCAGCAGCTTATTTGGCAGTAGCACAGATACGCAGTATTTT
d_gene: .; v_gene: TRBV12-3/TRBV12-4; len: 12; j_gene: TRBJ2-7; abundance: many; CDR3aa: CASGGNSYEQYF; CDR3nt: TGTGCCAGCGGGGGCAACTCCTACGAGCAGTACTTC
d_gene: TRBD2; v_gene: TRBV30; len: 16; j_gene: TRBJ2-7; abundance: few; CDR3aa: CAWSHRSGRSSYEQYF; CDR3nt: TGTGCCTGGAGTCACCGTAGCGGGAGGAGCTCCTACGAGCAGTACTTC
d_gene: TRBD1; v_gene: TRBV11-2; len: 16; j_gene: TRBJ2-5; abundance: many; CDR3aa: CASSPGTETTWETQYF; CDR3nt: TGTGCCAGCAGCCCTGGGACAGAGACCACTTGGGAGACCCAGTACTTC
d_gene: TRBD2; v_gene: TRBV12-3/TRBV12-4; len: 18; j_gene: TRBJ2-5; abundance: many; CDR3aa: CASSLYRLAGGTQETQYF; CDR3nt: TGTGCCAGCAGTTTGTATCGGCTAGCGGGAGGGACTCAAGAGACCCAGTACTTC
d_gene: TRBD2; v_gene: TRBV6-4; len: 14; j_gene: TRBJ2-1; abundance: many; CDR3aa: CASSDLAGYDEQFF; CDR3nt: TGTGCCAGCAGTGATCTAGCGGGATACGATGAGCAGTTCTTC
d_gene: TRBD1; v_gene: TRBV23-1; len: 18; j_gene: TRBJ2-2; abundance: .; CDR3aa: CASSHRGHLPANTGELFF; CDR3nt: TGCGCCAGCAGTCACAGGGGGCATCTTCCTGCGAACACCGGGGAGCTGTTTTTT
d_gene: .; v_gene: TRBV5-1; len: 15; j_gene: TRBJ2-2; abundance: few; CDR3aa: CASSLRGMGTGELFF; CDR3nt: TGCGCCAGCAGCTTGCGCGGGATGGGCACCGGGGAGCTGTTTTTT
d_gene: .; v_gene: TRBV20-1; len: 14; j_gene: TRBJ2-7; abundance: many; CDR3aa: CSARDRGGLYEQYF; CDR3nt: TGCAGTGCTAGAGACAGGGGGGGACTATACGAGCAGTACTTC
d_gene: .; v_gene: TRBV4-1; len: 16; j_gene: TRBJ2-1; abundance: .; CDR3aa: CASSQTSRLGHNEQFF; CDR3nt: TGCGCCAGCAGCCAAACTAGCCGCCTGGGGCACAATGAGCAGTTCTTC
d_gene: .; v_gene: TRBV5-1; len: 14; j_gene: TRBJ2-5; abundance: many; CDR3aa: CASSLSPQQETQYF; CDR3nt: TGCGCCAGCAGCTTGTCCCCACAGCAAGAGACCCAGTACTTC
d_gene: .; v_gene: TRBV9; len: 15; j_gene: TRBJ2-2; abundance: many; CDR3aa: CASSVGPGNTGELFF; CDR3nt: TGTGCCAGCAGCGTAGGTCCCGGGAACACCGGGGAGCTGTTTTTT
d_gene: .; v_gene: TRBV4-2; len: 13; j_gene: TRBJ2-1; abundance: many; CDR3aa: CASSQATYNEQFF; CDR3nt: TGTGCCAGCAGCCAAGCGACTTACAATGAGCAGTTCTTC
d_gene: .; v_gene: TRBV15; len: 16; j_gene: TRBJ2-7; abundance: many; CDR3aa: CATSERFGTGPYEQYF; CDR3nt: TGTGCCACCAGCGAGAGGTTTGGGACGGGTCCCTACGAGCAGTACTTC
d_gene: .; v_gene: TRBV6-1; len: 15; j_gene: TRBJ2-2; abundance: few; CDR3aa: CASSRLSKGAGELFF; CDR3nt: TGTGCCAGCAGCCGGTTGAGTAAGGGTGCCGGGGAGCTGTTTTTT
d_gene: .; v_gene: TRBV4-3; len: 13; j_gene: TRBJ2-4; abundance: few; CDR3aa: CASSQDKRDIQYF; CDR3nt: TGCGCCAGCAGCCAAGATAAGAGGGACATTCAGTACTTC
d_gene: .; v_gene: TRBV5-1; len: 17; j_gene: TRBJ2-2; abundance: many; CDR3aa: CASSLAVGTKNTGELFF; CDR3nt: TGCGCCAGCAGCTTGGCCGTAGGGACCAAGAACACCGGGGAGCTGTTTTTT
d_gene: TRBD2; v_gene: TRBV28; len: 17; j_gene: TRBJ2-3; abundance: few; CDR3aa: CASSSFKTSGTADTQYF; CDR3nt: TGTGCCAGCAGTTCCTTTAAGACTAGCGGGACGGCAGATACGCAGTATTTT
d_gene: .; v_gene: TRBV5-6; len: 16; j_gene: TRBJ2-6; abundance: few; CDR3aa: CASSRGRPSGANVLTF; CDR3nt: TGTGCCAGCAGCAGGGGACGGCCCTCTGGGGCCAACGTCCTGACTTTC
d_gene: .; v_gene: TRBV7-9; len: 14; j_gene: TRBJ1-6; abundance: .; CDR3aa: CASSPPGYNSPLHF; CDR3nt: TGTGCCAGCAGCCCGCCGGGTTATAATTCACCCCTCCACTTT
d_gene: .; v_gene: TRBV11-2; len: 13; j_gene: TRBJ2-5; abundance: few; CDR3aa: CASSRGFGETQYF; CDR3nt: TGTGCCAGCAGCCGGGGCTTCGGTGAGACCCAGTACTTC
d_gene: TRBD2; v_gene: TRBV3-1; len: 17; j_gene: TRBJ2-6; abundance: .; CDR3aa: CASSQLAGSSGANVLTF; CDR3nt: TGTGCCAGCAGCCAACTAGCGGGTAGCTCTGGGGCCAACGTCCTGACTTTC
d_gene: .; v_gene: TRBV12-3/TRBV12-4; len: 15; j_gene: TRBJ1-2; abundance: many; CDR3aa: CASSDPGRGSYGYTF; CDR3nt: TGTGCCAGCAGCGATCCGGGGCGAGGGAGCTATGGCTACACCTTC
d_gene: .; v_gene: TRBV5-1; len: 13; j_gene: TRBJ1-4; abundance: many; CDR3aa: CASSFSGDEKLFF; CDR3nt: TGCGCCAGCAGCTTTTCAGGGGATGAAAAACTGTTTTTT
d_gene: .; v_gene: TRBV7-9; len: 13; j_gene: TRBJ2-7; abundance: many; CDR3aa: CASSYLQSYEQYF; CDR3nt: TGTGCCAGCAGCTACCTACAGTCCTACGAGCAGTACTTC
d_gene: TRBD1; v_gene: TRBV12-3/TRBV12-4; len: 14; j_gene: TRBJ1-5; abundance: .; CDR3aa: CASTTDRARQPQHF; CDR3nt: TGTGCCAGCACCACGGACAGGGCTCGTCAGCCCCAGCATTTT
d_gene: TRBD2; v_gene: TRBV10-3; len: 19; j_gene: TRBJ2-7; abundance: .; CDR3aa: CAISESLTVRAGVFYEQYF; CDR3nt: TGTGCCATCAGTGAGTCGTTAACAGTAAGGGCGGGAGTATTCTACGAGCAGTACTTC
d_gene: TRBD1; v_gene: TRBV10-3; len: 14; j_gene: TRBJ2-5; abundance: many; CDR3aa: CAIRGQGGQETQYF; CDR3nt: TGTGCCATCCGTGGACAGGGGGGGCAAGAGACCCAGTACTTC
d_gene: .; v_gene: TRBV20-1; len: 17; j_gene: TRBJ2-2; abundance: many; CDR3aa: CSARDWTGSHHTGELFF; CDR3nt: TGCAGTGCTAGAGATTGGACCGGGAGTCACCACACCGGGGAGCTGTTTTTT
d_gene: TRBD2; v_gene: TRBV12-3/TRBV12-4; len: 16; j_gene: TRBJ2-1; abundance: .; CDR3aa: CASRARIAGANNEQFF; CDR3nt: TGTGCCAGCAGAGCGAGGATAGCGGGAGCAAACAATGAGCAGTTCTTC
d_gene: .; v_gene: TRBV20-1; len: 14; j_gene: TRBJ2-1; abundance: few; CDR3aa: CSAKGGTPRNEQFF; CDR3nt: TGCAGTGCTAAGGGCGGGACGCCTCGCAATGAGCAGTTCTTC
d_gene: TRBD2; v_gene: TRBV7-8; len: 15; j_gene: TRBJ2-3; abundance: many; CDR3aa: CASTPGLAGRDTQYF; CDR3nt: TGTGCCAGCACCCCGGGACTAGCGGGACGAGATACGCAGTATTTT
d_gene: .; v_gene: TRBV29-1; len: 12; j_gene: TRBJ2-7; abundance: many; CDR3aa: CSVVMGSYEQYF; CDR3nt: TGCAGCGTTGTTATGGGTTCCTACGAGCAGTACTTC
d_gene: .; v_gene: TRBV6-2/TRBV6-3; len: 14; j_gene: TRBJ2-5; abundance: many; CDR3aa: CASSYYGRRGTQYF; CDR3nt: TGTGCCAGCAGTTACTACGGCAGAAGGGGGACCCAGTACTTC
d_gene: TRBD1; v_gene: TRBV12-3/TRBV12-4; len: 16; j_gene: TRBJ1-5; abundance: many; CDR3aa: CASSLAGTGGNQPQHF; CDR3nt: TGTGCCAGCAGTCTCGCCGGGACAGGGGGCAATCAGCCCCAGCATTTT
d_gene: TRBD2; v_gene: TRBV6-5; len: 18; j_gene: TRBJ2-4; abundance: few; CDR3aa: CASSLGWSSGRAKNIQYF; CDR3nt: TGTGCCAGCAGTTTGGGGTGGTCTAGCGGGAGGGCCAAAAACATTCAGTACTTC
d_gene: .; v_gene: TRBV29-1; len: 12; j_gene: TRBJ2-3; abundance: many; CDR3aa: CSVYAGTDTQYF; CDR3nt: TGCAGCGTTTACGCAGGCACAGATACGCAGTATTTT
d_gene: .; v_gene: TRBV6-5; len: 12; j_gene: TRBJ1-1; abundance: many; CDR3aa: CASSFVREMSFF; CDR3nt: TGTGCCAGCAGTTTTGTTAGGGAGATGTCTTTCTTT
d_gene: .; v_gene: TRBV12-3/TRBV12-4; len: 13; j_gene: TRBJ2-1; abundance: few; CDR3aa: CASRTPTFNEQFF; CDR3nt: TGTGCCAGCAGGACCCCGACTTTCAATGAGCAGTTCTTC
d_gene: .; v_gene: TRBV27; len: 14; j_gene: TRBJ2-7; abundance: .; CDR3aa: CASKRQQPDYEQYF; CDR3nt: TGTGCCAGCAAGCGACAGCAGCCGGACTACGAGCAGTACTTC
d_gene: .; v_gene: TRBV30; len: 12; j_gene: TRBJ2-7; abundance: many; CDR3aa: CAWSAMENEQYF; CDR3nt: TGTGCCTGGAGTGCAATGGAAAACGAGCAGTACTTC
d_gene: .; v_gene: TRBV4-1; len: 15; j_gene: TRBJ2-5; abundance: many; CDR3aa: CASSQSISRKETQYF; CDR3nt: TGCGCCAGCAGCCAAAGTATTAGCCGGAAAGAGACCCAGTACTTC
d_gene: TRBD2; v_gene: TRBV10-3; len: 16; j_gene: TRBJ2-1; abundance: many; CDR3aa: CAISESSGRPYNEQFF; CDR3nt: TGTGCCATCAGTGAGTCGAGCGGGAGGCCCTACAATGAGCAGTTCTTC
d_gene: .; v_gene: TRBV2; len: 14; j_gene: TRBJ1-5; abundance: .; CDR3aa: CASSETTSNQPQHF; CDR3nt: TGTGCCAGCAGCGAGACAACTAGCAATCAGCCCCAGCATTTT
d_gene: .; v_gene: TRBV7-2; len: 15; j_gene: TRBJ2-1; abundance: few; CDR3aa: CASSLSPGYYNEQFF; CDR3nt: TGTGCCAGCAGCTTATCTCCGGGTTACTACAATGAGCAGTTCTTC